This T cell receptor (beta chain) was identified in a study of T cell changes during pregnancy in multiple sclerosis. Data came from immunoSEQ multiplex PCR; TCRdb stores just in-frame clones and leaves some out. This table holds around 35,000 clones, about nine tenths found once. The CDR3 totals 15 residues. CDR1 KGHSH and CDR2 LQKENI come from the germline V gene. V lost 3 bases, J lost 6 bases, and 14 bases lay in between. V usage is TRBV18 and J usage is TRBJ2-2; maybe TRBD2 (5 bases). The sequence derives from a female donor with multiple sclerosis, enrolled in a pregnancy study. The sample consisted of CD8+ T cells from peripheral blood mononuclear cells, taken in the first trimester of pregnancy. The CDR3 DNA reads as TGTGCCAGCTCACCCCCCACAGAGGGATCCGGGGAGCTGTTTTTT. Protein sequence: CASSPPTEGSGELFF.